The sequence of this TCR beta chain was determined in a study of radiation and T cells in renal cell carcinoma. This CDR3 comprises 14 residues. V gave up 5 bases and J gave up 1 base, with 10 bases separating them. Per germline, CDR1 SGHVS and CDR2 FNYEAQ. Time point: baseline pretreatment blood. Treatment: 15 Gy SBRT to primary tumor, nephrectomy 4 weeks later. Clones were read by immunoSEQ multiplex PCR, and TCRdb kept only the in-frame ones, dropping some. The sample lists 150,000 or so clones; around 90% were seen once. The sequence came from a woman between 65 and 79 years old with renal cell carcinoma. V and J are TRBV7-6 and TRBJ2-3; D may be TRBD1 (6 bases). Specimen: blood, collected from a patient whose treatment included radiotherapy and nephrectomy. This chain's CDR3 is CASSPQGRTDTQYF. The CDR3 nucleotides are TGTGCCAGCAGCCCTCAGGGGCGCACAGATACGCAGTATTTT.